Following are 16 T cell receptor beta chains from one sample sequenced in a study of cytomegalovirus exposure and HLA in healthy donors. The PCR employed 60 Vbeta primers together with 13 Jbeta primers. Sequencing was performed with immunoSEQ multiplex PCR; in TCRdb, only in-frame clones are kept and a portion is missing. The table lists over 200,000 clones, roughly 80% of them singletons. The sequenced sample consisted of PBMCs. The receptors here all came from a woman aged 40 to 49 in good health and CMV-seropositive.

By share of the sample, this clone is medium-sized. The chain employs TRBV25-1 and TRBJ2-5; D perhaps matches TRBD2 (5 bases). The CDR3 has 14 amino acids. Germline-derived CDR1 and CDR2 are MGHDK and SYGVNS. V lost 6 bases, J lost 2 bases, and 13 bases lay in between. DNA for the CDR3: TGTGCCAGCAGGTCCCTGGGAGCGCAAGAGACCCAGTACTTC. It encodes CASRSLGAQETQYF.

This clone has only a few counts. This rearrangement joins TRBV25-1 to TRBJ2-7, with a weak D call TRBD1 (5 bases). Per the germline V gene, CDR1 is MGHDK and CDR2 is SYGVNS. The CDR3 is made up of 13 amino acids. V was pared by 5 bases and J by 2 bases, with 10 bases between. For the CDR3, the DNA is TGTGCCAGCAGTCGTACAGGTACCTACGAGCAGTACTTC. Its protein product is CASSRTGTYEQYF.

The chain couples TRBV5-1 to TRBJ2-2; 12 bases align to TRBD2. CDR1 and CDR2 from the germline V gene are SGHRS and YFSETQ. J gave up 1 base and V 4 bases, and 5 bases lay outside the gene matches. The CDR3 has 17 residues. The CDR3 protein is CASSTGTSGLNTGELFF. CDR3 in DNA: TGCGCCAGCAGCACGGGGACTAGCGGGCTGAACACCGGGGAGCTGTTTTTT.

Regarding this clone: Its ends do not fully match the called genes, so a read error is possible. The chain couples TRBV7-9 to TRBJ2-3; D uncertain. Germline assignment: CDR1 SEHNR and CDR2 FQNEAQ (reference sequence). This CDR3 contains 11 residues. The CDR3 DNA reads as TGTTCCAGCTCTATTATAGATACGCAGTATTTT. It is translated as CSSSIIDTQYF.

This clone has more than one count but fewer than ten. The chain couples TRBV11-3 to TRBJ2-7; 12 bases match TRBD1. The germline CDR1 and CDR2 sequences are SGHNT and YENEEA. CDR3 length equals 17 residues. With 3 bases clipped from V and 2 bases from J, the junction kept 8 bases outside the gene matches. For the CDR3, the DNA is TGTGCCAGCAGCTTCCGGGACAGGGGGCTGGTTGCCTACGAGCAGTACTTC. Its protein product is CASSFRDRGLVAYEQYF.

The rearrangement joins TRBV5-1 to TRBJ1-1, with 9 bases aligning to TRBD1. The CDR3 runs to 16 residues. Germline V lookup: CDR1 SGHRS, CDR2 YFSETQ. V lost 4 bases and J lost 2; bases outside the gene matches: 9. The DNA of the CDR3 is TGCGCCAGCAGCACCGGACAGGGGATTGTTAACACTGAAGCTTTCTTT. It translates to CASSTGQGIVNTEAFF.

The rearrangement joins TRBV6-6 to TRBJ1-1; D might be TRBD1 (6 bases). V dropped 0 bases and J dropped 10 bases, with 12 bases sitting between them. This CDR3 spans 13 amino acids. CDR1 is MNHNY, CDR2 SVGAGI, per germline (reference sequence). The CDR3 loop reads CASSYSSGDRAFF. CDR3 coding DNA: TGTGCCAGCAGTTACTCTTCAGGGGATCGAGCTTTCTTT.

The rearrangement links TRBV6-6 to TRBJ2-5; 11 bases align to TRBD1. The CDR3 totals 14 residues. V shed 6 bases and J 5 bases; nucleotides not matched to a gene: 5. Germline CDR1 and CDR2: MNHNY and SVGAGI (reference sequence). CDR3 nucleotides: TGTGCCAGCAGACCGGACAGGGGGCAGGAGACCCAGTACTTC. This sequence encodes CASRPDRGQETQYF.

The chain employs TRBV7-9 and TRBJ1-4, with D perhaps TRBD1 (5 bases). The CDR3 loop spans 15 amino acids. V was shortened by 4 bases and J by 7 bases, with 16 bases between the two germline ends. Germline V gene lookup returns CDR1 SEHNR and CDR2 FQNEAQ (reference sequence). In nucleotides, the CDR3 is TGTGCCAGCAGCTCCTTTAGGACGGGGGGTGAAAAACTGTTTTTT. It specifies CASSSFRTGGEKLFF. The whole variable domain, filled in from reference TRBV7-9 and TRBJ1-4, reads DTGVSQNPRHKITKRGQNVTFRCDPISEHNRLYWYRQTLGQGPEFLTYFQNEAQLEKSRLLSDRFSAERPKGSFSTLEIQRTEQGDSAMYLCASSSFRTGGEKLFFGSGTQLSVL.

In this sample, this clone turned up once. The CDR3 loop is CASSFGVRDGYTF. In DNA form, the CDR3 reads TGCGCCAGCAGCTTCGGGGTACGGGATGGCTACACCTTC. The rearrangement links TRBV5-1 to TRBJ1-2; the D is unclear. CDR1 is SGHRS, CDR2 YFSETQ, per germline. This CDR3 has 13 amino acids. V was trimmed by 2 bases and J by 6 bases, leaving 11 bases between them.

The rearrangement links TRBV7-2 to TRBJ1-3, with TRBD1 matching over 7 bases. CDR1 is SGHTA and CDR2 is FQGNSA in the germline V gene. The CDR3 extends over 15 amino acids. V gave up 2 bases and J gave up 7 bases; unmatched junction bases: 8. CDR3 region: CASSLRQGRSNTIYF. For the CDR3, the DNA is TGTGCCAGCAGCTTAAGACAGGGAAGAAGCAACACCATATATTTT.

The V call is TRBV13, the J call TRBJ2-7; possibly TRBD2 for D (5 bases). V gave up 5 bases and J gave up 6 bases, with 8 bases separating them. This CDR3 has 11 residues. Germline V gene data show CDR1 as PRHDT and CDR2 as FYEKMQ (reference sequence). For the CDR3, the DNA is TGTGCCAGCAGCCTGGCGGGCGAGCAGTACTTC. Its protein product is CASSLAGEQYF.

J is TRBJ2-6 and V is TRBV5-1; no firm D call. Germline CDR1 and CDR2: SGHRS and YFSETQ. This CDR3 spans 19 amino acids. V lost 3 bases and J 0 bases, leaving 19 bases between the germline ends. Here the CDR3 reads CASSSFEAAIFSGANVLTF. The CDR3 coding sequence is TGCGCCAGCAGCTCCTTCGAAGCCGCTATATTCTCTGGGGCCAACGTCCTGACTTTC. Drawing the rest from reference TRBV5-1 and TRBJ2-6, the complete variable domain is KAGVTQTPRYLIKTRGQQVTLSCSPISGHRSVSWYQQTPGQGLQFLFEYFSETQRNKGNFPGRFSGRQFSNSRSEMNVSTLELGDSALYLCASSSFEAAIFSGANVLTFGAGSRLTVL.

The CDR3 sequence: CASSTSRDTEAFF. The CDR3 DNA reads as TGCGCCAGCAGCACCTCAAGAGACACTGAAGCTTTCTTT. This chain links TRBV5-1 with TRBJ1-1, with unresolved D. Deletions cut 4 bases from V and 3 bases from J, with 10 bases between. The CDR3 has 13 amino acids. The germline CDR1 and CDR2 sequences are SGHRS and YFSETQ.

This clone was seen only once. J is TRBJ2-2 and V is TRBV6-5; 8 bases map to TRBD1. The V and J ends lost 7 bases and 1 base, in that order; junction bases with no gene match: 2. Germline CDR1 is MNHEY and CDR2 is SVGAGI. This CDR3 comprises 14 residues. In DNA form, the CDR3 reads TGTGCCAGCATAGACAGGGGGAACACCGGGGAGCTGTTTTTT. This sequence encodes CASIDRGNTGELFF.

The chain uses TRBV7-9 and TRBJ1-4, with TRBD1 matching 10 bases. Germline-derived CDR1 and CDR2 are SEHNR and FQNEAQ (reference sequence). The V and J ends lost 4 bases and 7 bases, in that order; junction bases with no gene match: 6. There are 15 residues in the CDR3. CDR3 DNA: TGTGCCAGCAGCTCACAGGGGACAGGGGTTGAAAAACTGTTTTTT. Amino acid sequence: CASSSQGTGVEKLFF.